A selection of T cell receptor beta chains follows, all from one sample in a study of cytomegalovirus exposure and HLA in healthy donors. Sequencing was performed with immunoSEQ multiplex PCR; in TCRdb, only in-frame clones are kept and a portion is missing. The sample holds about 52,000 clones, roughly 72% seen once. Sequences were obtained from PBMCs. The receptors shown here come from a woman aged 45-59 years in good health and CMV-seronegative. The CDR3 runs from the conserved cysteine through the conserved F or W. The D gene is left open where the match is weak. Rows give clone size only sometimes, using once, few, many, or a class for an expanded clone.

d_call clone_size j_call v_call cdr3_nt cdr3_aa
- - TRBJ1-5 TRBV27 TGTGCCAGCAGTTCTGACTCGGGGAGCAATCAGCCCCAGCATTTT CASSSDSGSNQPQHF
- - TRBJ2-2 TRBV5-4 TGTGCCAGCAGTCCACACGGAGGTTTGGACACCGGGGAGCTGTTTTTT CASSPHGGLDTGELFF
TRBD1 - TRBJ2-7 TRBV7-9 TGTGCCAGCAGCAAGGACAGGTACGAGCAGTACTTC CASSKDRYEQYF
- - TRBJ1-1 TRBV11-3 TGTGCCAGCAGGGGCGAGAGCACTGAAGCTTTCTTT CASRGESTEAFF
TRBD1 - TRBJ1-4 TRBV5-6 TGTGCCAGCAGCTTGGCCGGAGGGGGCGGGCTAACTAATGAAAAACTGTTTTTT CASSLAGGGGLTNEKLFF
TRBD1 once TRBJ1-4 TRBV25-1 TGTGCCAGCAGTTGGGCAGGGGGCTTCAGGTTGTTTTTT CASSWAGGFRLFF
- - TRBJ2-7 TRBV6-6 TGTGCCAGCAGTTACTCTATGGGTCTTGAGGTCGACGAGCAGTACTTC CASSYSMGLEVDEQYF
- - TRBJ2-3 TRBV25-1 TGTGCCAGCAGTGAATCGGCGCCAGGTACGCAGTATTTT CASSESAPGTQYF
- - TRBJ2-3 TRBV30 TGTGCCTGGAGGGGGCCAGATACGCAGTATTTT CAWRGPDTQYF
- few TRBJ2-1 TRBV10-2 TGCGCCAGCAGTCTATCGGGAGTCTCCGGGAATGAGCAGTTCTTC CASSLSGVSGNEQFF
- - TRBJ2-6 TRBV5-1 TGCGCCAGCAGCCCAACTGCAACAGGGCCTGGGGCCAACGTCCTGACTTTC CASSPTATGPGANVLTF
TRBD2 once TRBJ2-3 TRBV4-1 TGCGCCAGCAGCCAAACCGGTGGGGGGGATACAACAGATACGCAGTATTTT CASSQTGGGDTTDTQYF
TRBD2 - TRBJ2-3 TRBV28 TGTGCCAGCAACTCCGGGACTAGCGGGGGGAAACGAGATACGCAGTATTTT CASNSGTSGGKRDTQYF
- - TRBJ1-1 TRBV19 TGTGCCAGTAGTATGCCGGGGTTGGGGAGAACTGAAGCTTTCTTT CASSMPGLGRTEAFF
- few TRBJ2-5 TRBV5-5 TGTGCCAGCAGCCTCGCGTCCCAAGAGACCCAGTACTTC CASSLASQETQYF
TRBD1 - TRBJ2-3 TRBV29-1 TGCAGCTCCTTTGACAGGGGGCGTGGAGATACGCAGTATTTT CSSFDRGRGDTQYF
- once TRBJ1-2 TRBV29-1 TGCAGCGTTGAACACTACCTTTCCTATGGCTACACCTTC CSVEHYLSYGYTF
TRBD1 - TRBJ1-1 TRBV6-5 TGTGCCAGCAGCCGACAGGGGGGTACTGAAGCTTTCTTT CASSRQGGTEAFF
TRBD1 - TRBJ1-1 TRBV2 TGTGCCAGCAGTCGGGACAGGGAAACTGAAGCTTTCTTT CASSRDRETEAFF
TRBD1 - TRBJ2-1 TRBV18 TGTGCCAGCTCACGGACAGGGGACAATGAGCAGTTCTTC CASSRTGDNEQFF
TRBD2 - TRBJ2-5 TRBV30 TGTGCCTGGGGGACTAGTCGAGAGACCCAGTACTTC CAWGTSRETQYF
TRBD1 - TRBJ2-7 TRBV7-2 TGTGCCAGCAGCATCCACGCCCCGGACAGGCCCAGCGAGCAGTACTTC CASSIHAPDRPSEQYF
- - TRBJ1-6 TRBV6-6 TGTGCCAGCAGCCCCCCCGGGGGCTCCTATAATTCACCCCTCCACTTT CASSPPGGSYNSPLHF
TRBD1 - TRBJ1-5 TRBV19 TGTGCCAGTAGTACGCGCCGCGACAGGGGGAATCAGCCCCAGCATTTT CASSTRRDRGNQPQHF
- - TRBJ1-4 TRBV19 TGTGCCAGTAGTCCCCAGCCGGGAAGTGAAAAACTGTTTTTT CASSPQPGSEKLFF
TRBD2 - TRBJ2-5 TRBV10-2 TGCGCCAGCACTGGGGACCGGGGGGGGACCCAGTACTTC CASTGDRGGTQYF
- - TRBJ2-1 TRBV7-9 TGTGCCAGCAGCTTAGTACTGAGATACAATGAGCAGTTCTTC CASSLVLRYNEQFF
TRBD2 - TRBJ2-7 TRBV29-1 TGCAGCGTTACCGGGACTAGCGGGAGTTACGAGCAGTACTTC CSVTGTSGSYEQYF
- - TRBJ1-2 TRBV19 TGTGCCAGTAATAGCAGAAATGATTATGGCTACACCTTC CASNSRNDYGYTF
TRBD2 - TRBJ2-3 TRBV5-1 TGCGCCAGCAGCCCGGGCGGGGGTACCGCGGGGGATACGCAGTATTTT CASSPGGGTAGDTQYF
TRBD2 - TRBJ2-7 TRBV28 TGTGCCAGCAGTATGACTAGCAGACGAGTAACATACGAGCAGTACTTC CASSMTSRRVTYEQYF
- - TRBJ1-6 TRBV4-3 TGCGCCAGCAGCCAAGAATGGGCCGACTGGGGAGGAAATTCACCCCTCCACTTT CASSQEWADWGGNSPLHF
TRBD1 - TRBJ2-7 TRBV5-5 TGTGCCAGCAGACCCGGGACAGTAAGTTTTTTTCTCGAGCAGTACTTC CASRPGTVSFFLEQYF
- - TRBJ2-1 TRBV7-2 TGTGCCAGCAGGAAAGGTGGCGGAGACTACAATGAGCAGTTCTTC CASRKGGGDYNEQFF
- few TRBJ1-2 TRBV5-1 TGCGCCAGCAGTCCGGAGGGGACCAGGGGCTACACCTTC CASSPEGTRGYTF
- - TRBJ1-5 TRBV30 TGTGCCTGGAGTAGAGGGTATAGCAATCAGCCCCAGCATTTT CAWSRGYSNQPQHF
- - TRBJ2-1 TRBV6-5 TGTGCCAGCAGGACAGGTTGGGATGAGCAGTTCTTC CASRTGWDEQFF
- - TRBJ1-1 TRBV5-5 TGTGCCAGCAGCTCGTTTAGTTCGAACACTGAAGCTTTCTTT CASSSFSSNTEAFF
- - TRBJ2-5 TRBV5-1 TGCGCCAGCAGCTCCGGAGACTACCAAGAGACCCAGTACTTC CASSSGDYQETQYF